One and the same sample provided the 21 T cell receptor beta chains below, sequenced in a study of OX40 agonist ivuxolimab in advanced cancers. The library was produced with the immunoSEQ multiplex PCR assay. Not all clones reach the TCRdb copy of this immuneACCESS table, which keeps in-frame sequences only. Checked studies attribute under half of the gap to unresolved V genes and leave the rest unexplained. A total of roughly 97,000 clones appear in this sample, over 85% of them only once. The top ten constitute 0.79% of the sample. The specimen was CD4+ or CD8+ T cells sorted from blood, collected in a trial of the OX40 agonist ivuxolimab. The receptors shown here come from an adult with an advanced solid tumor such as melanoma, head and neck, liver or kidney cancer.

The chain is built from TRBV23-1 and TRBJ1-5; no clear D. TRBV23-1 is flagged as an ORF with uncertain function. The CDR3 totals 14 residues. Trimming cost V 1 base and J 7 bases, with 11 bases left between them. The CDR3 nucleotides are TGCGCCAGCAGTCAATTATATGGTGGGCAGCCCCAGCATTTT. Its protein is CASSQLYGGQPQHF.

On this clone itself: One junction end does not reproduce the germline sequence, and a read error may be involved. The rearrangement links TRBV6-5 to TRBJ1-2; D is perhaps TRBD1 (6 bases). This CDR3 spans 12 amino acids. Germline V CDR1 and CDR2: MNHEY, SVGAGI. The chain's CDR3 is CASSYSLGDTFF. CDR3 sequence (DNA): TGTGCCAGCAGTTACAGTTTGGGGGACACCTTCTTC.

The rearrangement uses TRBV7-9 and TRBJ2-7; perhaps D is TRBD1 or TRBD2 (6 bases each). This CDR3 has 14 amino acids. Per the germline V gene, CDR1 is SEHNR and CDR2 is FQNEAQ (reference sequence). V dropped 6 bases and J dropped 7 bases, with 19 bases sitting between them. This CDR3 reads CASSYPEGGREQYF. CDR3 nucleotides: TGTGCCAGCAGTTATCCGGAGGGGGGACGGGAGCAGTACTTC.

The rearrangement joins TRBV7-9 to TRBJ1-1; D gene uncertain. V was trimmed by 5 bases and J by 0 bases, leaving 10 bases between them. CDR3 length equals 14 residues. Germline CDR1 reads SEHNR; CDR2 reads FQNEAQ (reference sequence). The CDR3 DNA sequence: TGTGCCAGCAGCAGACCTCGAGTGAACACTGAAGCTTTCTTT. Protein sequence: CASSRPRVNTEAFF.

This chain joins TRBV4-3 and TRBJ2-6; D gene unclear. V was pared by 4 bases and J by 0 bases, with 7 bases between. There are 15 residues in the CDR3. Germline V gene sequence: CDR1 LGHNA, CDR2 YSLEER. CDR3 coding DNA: TGCGCCAGCAGCCCGCAAAGCTCTGGGGCCAACGTCCTGACTTTC. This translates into CASSPQSSGANVLTF.

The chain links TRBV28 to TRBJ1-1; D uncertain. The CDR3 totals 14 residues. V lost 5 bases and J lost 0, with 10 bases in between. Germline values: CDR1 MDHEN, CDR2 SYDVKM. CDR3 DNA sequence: TGTGCCAGCAGTCTAGGGAATCTGAACACTGAAGCTTTCTTT. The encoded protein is CASSLGNLNTEAFF.

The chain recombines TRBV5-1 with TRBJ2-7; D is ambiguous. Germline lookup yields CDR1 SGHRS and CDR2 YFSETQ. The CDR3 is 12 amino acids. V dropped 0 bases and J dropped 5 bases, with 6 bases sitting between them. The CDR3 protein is CASSLEGHEQYF. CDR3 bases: TGCGCCAGCAGCTTGGAGGGCCACGAGCAGTACTTC.

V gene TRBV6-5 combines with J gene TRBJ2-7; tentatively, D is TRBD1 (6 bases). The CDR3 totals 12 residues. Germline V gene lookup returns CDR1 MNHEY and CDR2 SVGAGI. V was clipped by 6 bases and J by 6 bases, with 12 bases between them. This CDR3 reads CASRQGGGEQYF. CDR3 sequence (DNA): TGTGCCAGCAGACAGGGTGGTGGCGAGCAGTACTTC.

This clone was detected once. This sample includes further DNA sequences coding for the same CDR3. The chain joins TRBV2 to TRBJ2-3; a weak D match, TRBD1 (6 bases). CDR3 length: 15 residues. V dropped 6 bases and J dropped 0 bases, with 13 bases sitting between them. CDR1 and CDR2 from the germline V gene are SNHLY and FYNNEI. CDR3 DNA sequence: TGTGCCAGCAGAACAGGACAGCCCAGCACAGATACGCAGTATTTT. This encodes CASRTGQPSTDTQYF.

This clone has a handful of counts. The CDR3 bases are TGTGCCAGCAGCCCACGGGAGGGTGTCTATGGCTACACCTTC. Translation: CASSPREGVYGYTF. The chain carries TRBV7-9 and TRBJ1-2, with D unclear. The CDR3 loop spans 14 amino acids. Trimming took off 5 bases at V and 4 bases at J, with 14 bases between the two ends. Germline CDR1 reads SEHNR; CDR2 reads FQNEAQ (reference sequence).

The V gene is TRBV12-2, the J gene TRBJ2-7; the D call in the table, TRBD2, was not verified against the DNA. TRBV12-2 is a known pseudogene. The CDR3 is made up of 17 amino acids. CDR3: CASRFSGGGLAGYEQYF. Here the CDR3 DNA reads TGTGCAAGTCGCTTCTCGGGTGGGGGACTAGCAGGCTACGAGCAGTACTTC.

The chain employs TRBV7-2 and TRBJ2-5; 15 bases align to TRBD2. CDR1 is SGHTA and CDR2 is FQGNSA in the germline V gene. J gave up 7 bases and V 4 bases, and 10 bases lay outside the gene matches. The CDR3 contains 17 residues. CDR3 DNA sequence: TGTGCCAGCAGCTCCGCTTTCGGACTAGCGGGGGGGCGGACCCAGTACTTC. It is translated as CASSSAFGLAGGRTQYF. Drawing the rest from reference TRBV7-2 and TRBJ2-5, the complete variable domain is GAGVSQSPSNKVTEKGKDVELRCDPISGHTALYWYRQSLGQGLEFLIYFQGNSAPDKSGLPSDRFSAERTGGSVSTLTIQRTQQEDSAVYLCASSSAFGLAGGRTQYFGPGTRLLVL.

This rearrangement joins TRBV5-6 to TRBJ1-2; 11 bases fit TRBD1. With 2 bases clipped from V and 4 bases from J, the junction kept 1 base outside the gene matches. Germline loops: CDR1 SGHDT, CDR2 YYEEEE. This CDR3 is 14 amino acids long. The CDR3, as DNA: TGTGCCAGCAGCTTCGGACAGGGGGCCTATGGCTACACCTTC. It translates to CASSFGQGAYGYTF.

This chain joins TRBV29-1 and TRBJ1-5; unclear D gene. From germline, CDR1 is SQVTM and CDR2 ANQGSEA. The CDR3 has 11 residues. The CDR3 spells CAAGQPRSQHF. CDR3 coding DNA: TGCGCGGCGGGCCAACCGAGGTCCCAGCATTTT.

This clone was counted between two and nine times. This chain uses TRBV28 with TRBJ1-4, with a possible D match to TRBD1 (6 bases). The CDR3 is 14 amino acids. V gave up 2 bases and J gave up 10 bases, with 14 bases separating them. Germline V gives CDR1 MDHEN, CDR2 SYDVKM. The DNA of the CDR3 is TGTGCCAGCAGTTTAAGGGTTGGAGGGGGAAAACTGTTTTTT. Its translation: CASSLRVGGGKLFF.

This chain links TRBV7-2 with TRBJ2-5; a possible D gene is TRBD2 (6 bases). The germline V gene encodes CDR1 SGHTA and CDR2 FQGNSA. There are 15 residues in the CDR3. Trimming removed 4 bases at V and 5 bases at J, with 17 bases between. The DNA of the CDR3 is TGTGCCAGCAGCTCCATAATGGGGGGAGTGGAGACCCAGTACTTC. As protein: CASSSIMGGVETQYF.

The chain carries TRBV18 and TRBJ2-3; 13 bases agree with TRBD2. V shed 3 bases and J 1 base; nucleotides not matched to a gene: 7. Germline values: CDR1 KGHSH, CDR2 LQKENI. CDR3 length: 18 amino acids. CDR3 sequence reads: CASSPSTSGGGGTDTQYF. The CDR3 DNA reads TGTGCCAGCTCACCCTCTACTAGCGGGGGGGGAGGCACAGATACGCAGTATTTT.

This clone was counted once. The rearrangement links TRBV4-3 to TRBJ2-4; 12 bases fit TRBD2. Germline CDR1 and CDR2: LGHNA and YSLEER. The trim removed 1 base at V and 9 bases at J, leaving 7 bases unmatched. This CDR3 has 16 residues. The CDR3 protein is CASSQGTSGASSIQYF. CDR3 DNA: TGCGCCAGCAGCCAAGGGACTAGCGGGGCCTCAAGCATTCAGTACTTC.

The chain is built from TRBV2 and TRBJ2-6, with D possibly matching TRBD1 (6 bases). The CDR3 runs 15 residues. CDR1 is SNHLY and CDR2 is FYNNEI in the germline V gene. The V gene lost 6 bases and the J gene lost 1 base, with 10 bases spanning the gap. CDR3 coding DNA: TGTGCCAGCAGGAACACAGGGTCTGGGGCCAACGTCCTGACTTTC. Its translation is CASRNTGSGANVLTF.

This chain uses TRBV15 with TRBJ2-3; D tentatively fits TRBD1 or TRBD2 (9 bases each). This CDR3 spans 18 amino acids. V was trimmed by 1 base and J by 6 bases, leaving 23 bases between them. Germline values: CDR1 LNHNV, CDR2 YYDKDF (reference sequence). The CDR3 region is CATSRAGGGDRVPDTQYF. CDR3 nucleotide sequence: TGTGCCACCAGCAGAGCCGGCGGGGGGGACAGGGTGCCTGATACGCAGTATTTT.

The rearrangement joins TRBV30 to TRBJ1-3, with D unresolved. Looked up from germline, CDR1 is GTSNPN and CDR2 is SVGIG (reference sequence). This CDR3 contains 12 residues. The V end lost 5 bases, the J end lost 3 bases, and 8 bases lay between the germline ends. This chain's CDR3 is CAWGGLGNTIYF. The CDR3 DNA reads TGTGCCTGGGGAGGACTTGGAAACACCATATATTTT. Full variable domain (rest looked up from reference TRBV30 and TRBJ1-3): SQTIHQWPATLVQPVGSPLSLECTVEGTSNPNLYWYRQAAGRGLQLLFYSVGIGQISSEVPQNLSASRPQDRQFILSSKKLLLSDSGFYLCAWGGLGNTIYFGEGSWLTVV.